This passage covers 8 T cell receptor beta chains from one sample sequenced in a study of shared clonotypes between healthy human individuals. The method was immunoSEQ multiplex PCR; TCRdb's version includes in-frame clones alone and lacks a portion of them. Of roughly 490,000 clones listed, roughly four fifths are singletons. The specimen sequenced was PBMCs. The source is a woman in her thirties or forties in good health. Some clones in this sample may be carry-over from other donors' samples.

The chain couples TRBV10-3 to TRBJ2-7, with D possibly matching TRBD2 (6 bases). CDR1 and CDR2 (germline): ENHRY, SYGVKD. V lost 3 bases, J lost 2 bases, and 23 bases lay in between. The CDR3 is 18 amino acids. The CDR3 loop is CAISDPLGGPGLTYEQYF. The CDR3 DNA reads TGTGCCATCAGTGACCCCCTTGGAGGGCCAGGGCTTACCTACGAGCAGTACTTC.

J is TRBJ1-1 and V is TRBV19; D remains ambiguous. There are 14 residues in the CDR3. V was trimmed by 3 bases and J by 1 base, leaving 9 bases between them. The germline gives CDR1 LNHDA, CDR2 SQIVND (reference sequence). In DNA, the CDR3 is TGTGCCAGTAGTATCTACTACTCGAACACTGAAGCTTTCTTT. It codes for CASSIYYSNTEAFF.

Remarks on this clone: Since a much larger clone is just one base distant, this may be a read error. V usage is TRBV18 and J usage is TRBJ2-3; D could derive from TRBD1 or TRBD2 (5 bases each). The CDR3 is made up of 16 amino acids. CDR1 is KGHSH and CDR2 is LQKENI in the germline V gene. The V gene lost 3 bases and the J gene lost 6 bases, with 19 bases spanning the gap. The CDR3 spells CASSPAGTPEVDTQYF. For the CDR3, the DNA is TGTGCCAGCTCACCCGCCGGGACCCCGGAGGTGGATACGCAGTATTTT.

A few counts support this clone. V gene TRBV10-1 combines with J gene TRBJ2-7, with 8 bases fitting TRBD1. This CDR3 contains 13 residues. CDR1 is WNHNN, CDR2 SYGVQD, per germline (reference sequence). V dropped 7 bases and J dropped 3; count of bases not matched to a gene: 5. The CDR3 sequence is CASMRTGIYEQYF. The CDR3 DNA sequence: TGCGCCAGCATGAGGACAGGGATCTACGAGCAGTACTTC.

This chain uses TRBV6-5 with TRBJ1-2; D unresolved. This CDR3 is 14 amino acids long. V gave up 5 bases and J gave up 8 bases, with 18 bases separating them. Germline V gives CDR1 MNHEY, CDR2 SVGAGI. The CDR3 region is CASSNPDGIGGYTF. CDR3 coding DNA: TGTGCCAGCAGTAACCCTGACGGCATTGGGGGCTACACCTTC.

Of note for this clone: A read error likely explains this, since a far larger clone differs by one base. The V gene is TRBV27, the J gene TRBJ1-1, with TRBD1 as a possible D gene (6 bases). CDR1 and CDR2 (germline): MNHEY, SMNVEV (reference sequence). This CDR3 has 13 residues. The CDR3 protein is CASSSTGNTETFF. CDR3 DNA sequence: TGTGCCAGCAGTTCCACAGGGAACACTGAAACTTTCTTT.

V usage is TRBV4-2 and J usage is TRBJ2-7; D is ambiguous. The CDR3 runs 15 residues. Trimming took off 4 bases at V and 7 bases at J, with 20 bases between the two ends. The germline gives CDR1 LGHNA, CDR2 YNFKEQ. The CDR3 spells CASSPFNGALGEQYF. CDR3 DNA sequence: TGTGCCAGCAGCCCCTTCAACGGTGCCCTCGGGGAGCAGTACTTC.

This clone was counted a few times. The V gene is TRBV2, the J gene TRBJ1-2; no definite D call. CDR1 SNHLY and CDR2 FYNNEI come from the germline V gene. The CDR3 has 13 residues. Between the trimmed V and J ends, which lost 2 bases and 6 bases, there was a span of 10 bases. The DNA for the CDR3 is TGTGCCAGCAGTGAACGGAAATCGGATGGCTACACCTTC. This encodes CASSERKSDGYTF.